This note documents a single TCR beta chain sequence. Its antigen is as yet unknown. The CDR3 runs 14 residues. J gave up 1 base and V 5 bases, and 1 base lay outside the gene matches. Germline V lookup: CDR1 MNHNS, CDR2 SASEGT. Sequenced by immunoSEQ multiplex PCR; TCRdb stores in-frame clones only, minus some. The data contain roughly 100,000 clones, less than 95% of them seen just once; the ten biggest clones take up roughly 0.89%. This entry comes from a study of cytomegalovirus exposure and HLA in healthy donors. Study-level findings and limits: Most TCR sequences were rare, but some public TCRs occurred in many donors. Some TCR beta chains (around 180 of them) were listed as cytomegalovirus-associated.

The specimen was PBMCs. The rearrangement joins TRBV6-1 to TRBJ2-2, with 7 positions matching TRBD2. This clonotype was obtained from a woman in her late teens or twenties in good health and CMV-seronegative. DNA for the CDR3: TGTGCCAGCAGTCAGCGGGAGAACACCGGGGAGCTGTTTTTT. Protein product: CASSQRENTGELFF.